The 20 T cell receptor beta chains below all came from one sample that was sequenced in a study of early T cells in non-severe SARS-CoV-2 infection (dated by TCRdb to the early 2020s). Receptor libraries were prepared by 5' RACE. Reads for this sample came from a NextSeq 500. The raw public data were reprocessed by TCRdb itself: fastp quality trimming at Q25, MiXCR clonotype calling, in-frame beta chains only. Rows with one shared CDR3 protein collapse into an entry with the most common genes and DNA. The sample data list 40,000 or so distinct CDR3 sequences, and less than 7% of these were observed just once. The top ten constitute 4% to 4.5% of the sample. Specimen: whole blood, collected at baseline. The source of these receptors is an adult who was a healthcare worker with PCR-confirmed SARS-CoV-2 infection or an uninfected control (not recorded which).

The chain uses TRBV4-1 and TRBJ1-2, with D perhaps matching TRBD1 (5 bases). Germline V gene data show CDR1 as MGHRA and CDR2 as YSYEKL. V dropped 4 bases and J dropped 6 bases, with 21 bases sitting between them. The CDR3 sequence is 16 residues long. The CDR3 is CASSLSRVLTSDGYTF. The CDR3 DNA reads TGCGCCAGCAGCCTAAGCAGGGTTCTTACTTCGGATGGCTACACCTTC.

This clonotype occurred many times. J is TRBJ2-3 and V is TRBV11-2; D possibly corresponds to TRBD1 (6 bases). V gave up 8 bases and J gave up 8 bases, with 23 bases separating them. The CDR3 loop spans 15 amino acids. The germline V gene encodes CDR1 SGHAT and CDR2 FQNNGV. The CDR3 region is CASSVGDTDWATQYF. The CDR3 bases are TGTGCCAGCTCGGTTGGGGACACCGATTGGGCTACGCAGTATTTT.

At least ten counts were recorded for this clonotype. The gene calls are TRBV5-4 and TRBJ1-1, with D possibly being TRBD1 (5 bases). This CDR3 is built from 15 residues. V gave up 3 bases and J gave up 2 bases, with 14 bases separating them. The germline gives CDR1 SGHNT, CDR2 YYREEE (reference sequence). The CDR3 DNA is TGTGCCAGCAGCTGGGGTCCAGGGCTTAACACTGAAGCTTTCTTT. This sequence encodes CASSWGPGLNTEAFF.

This clonotype was seen ten or more times. The CDR3 bases are TGTGCCAGCAGTTACCGGGCAGCCTACGAGCAGTACTTC. This translates into CASSYRAAYEQYF. The chain joins TRBV6-2 or TRBV6-3 to TRBJ2-7; D gene unclear. This CDR3 contains 13 residues. CDR1 and CDR2 from the germline V gene are MNHEY and SVGEGT. Trimming took off 2 bases at V and 2 bases at J, with 7 bases between the two ends.

This clonotype has ten or more counts. The chain joins TRBV29-1 to TRBJ2-3, with 11 bases that match TRBD2. V was pared by 7 bases and J by 4 bases, with 1 base of the junction left unmatched. The length of the CDR3 is 12 residues. Germline lookup yields CDR1 SQVTM and CDR2 ANQGSEA. The CDR3 nucleotides read TGCAGCGGTAGCGGGGGGGCAGATACGCAGTATTTT. Its protein is CSGSGGADTQYF.

There are many counts of this clonotype. This rearrangement joins TRBV4-1 to TRBJ1-2; D remains ambiguous. The V and J ends lost 1 base and 6 bases respectively, with 12 bases between them. Germline V gene sequence: CDR1 MGHRA, CDR2 YSYEKL. CDR3 size: 14 residues. CDR3 residues: CASSQAGVSDGYTF. The CDR3 bases are TGCGCCAGCAGCCAAGCAGGAGTGTCAGATGGCTACACCTTC.

Ten or more counts support this clonotype. The chain is built from TRBV14 and TRBJ2-7, with TRBD2 identical over 9 bases. The V gene's germline CDR1 is SGHDN and CDR2 FVKESK. The CDR3 sequence is 15 residues long. J was trimmed by 3 bases and V by 1 base; bases with no gene match: 4. The CDR3 region is CASSQGASGNYEQYF. CDR3 bases: TGTGCCAGCAGCCAAGGTGCTAGCGGGAACTACGAGCAGTACTTC.

This clonotype was detected ten times or more. The chain joins TRBV27 to TRBJ2-4, with D perhaps matching TRBD2 (5 bases). Trimming removed 5 bases at V and 0 bases at J, with 11 bases between. Germline CDR1 reads MNHEY; CDR2 reads SMNVEV (reference sequence). CDR3 length: 15 residues. CDR3 protein: CASSQRGLAKNIQYF. The CDR3 DNA sequence: TGTGCCAGCAGTCAGAGAGGGTTAGCCAAAAACATTCAGTACTTC.

This clonotype was detected ten times or more. The chain combines TRBV20-1 with TRBJ2-1; 8 nucleotides align to TRBD2. This CDR3 is built from 16 residues. V lost 6 bases to trimming and J lost 0 bases; unmatched junction nucleotides: 10. Germline V gene sequence: CDR1 DFQATT, CDR2 SNEGSKA (reference sequence). The CDR3 nucleotides read TGCAGTGCCAATGAGCGGGCGGGAGGCTCCTACAATGAGCAGTTCTTC. Amino acids: CSANERAGGSYNEQFF.

This clonotype was counted between two and nine times. The chain links TRBV2 to TRBJ2-1, with TRBD2 matching 8 bases. The CDR3 has 16 amino acids. Trimming took 7 bases from V and 9 from J; bases not matched to a gene: 17. In germline, CDR1 is SNHLY, CDR2 FYNNEI. The CDR3 DNA follows: TGTGCCAGCAAGCGGGGGCTAGCGGTAGGTTATGGTGAGCAGTTCTTC. Amino acids: CASKRGLAVGYGEQFF. Full variable domain (missing parts from reference TRBV2 and TRBJ2-1): EPEVTQTPSHQVTQMGQEVILRCVPISNHLYFYWYRQILGQKVEFLVSFYNNEISEKSEIFDDQFSVERPDGSNFTLKIRSTKLEDSAMYFCASKRGLAVGYGEQFFGPGTRLTVL.

This clonotype was seen at least ten times. The gene calls are TRBV19 and TRBJ2-4, with TRBD1 matching 9 bases. The junction had 10 bases not matched to a gene; V was cut back by 5 bases and J by 2 bases. From germline, CDR1 is LNHDA and CDR2 SQIVND (reference sequence). The CDR3 contains 17 residues. CDR3 nucleotide sequence: TGTGCCAGTAGTCCTCGGACAGGGGCCCCATCCAAAAACATTCAGTACTTC. This translates into CASSPRTGAPSKNIQYF.

V and J are TRBV10-1 and TRBJ2-3, with TRBD2 matching over 10 bases. This CDR3 has 15 residues. Germline V CDR1 and CDR2: WNHNN, SYGVQD (reference sequence). J gave up 3 bases and V 5 bases, and 5 bases lay outside the gene matches. The CDR3 here is CASSQELAGTDTQYF. In nucleotides, the CDR3 is TGCGCCAGCAGTCAGGAACTAGCGGGGACAGATACGCAGTATTTT.

In its sample, this clonotype was seen many times. The chain links TRBV19 to TRBJ2-1; 9 positions agree with TRBD2. The CDR3 runs 17 residues. V trimming: 3 bases; J trimming: 6 bases; junction bases outside the gene matches: 12. Germline V CDR1 and CDR2: LNHDA, SQIVND (reference sequence). The CDR3 loop is CASSMASGGMKSNEQFF. CDR3 in DNA: TGTGCCAGTAGTATGGCGAGCGGGGGGATGAAAAGCAATGAGCAGTTCTTC.

The CDR3 nucleotides are TGTGCCAGCAGTTTTCTCCTAGCGGGAGGGTTTGGCACAGATACGCAGTATTTT. Translating gives CASSFLLAGGFGTDTQYF. The chain employs TRBV12-3 or TRBV12-4 and TRBJ2-3; 12 bases are shared with TRBD2. The V and J ends lost 3 bases and 1 base, in that order; junction bases with no gene match: 8. CDR3 length: 18 residues.

Within the sample, this clonotype is medium-sized. This rearrangement joins TRBV7-2 to TRBJ1-6; D unclear. The germline gives CDR1 SGHTA, CDR2 FQGNSA. There are 16 residues in the CDR3. Trimming left V 5 bases short and J 0 bases short, with 11 bases between. This CDR3 is CASSPQLSSYNSPLHF. The CDR3 DNA reads as TGTGCCAGCAGCCCGCAGTTGAGCTCCTATAATTCACCCCTCCACTTT.

This clonotype was observed at least ten times. This chain's CDR3 is CATDRLPEQYF. The DNA of the CDR3 is TGTGCCACCGACCGCCTTCCCGAGCAGTACTTC. The V call is TRBV9, the J call TRBJ2-7; unclear D gene. Looked up from germline, CDR1 is SGDLS and CDR2 is YYNGEE. V gave up 9 bases and J gave up 6 bases, with 13 bases separating them. The CDR3 contains 11 residues.

The table lists this clonotype with a few counts. The rearrangement links TRBV12-3 or TRBV12-4 to TRBJ1-2; D gene ambiguous. This CDR3 has 12 residues. V lost 4 bases and J lost 11, with 14 bases in between. CDR3 in amino acids: CASSSPVWDYTF. As DNA, the CDR3 is TGTGCCAGCAGTTCCCCCGTATGGGATTACACCTTC.

This clonotype was observed many times. The chain carries TRBV19 and TRBJ2-2, with 8 bases lining up with TRBD1. Germline loops: CDR1 LNHDA, CDR2 SQIVND (reference sequence). The CDR3 extends over 15 amino acids. V shed 6 bases and J 7 bases; nucleotides not matched to a gene: 10. This CDR3 is CASRTRTGILGELFF. The CDR3 coding sequence is TGTGCCAGTAGGACTCGGACAGGGATACTCGGGGAGCTGTTTTTT. Complete variable domain (other parts from reference TRBV19 and TRBJ2-2): DGGITQSPKYLFRKEGQNVTLSCEQNLNHDAMYWYRQDPGQGLRLIYYSQIVNDFQKGDIAEGYSVSREKKESFPLTVTSAQKNPTAFYLCASRTRTGILGELFFGEGSRLTVL.

This clonotype was detected many times. This rearrangement joins TRBV19 to TRBJ2-1; 7 bases are shared with TRBD1. V gave up 9 bases and J gave up 10 bases; unmatched junction bases: 18. This CDR3 is built from 15 residues. Per germline, CDR1 LNHDA and CDR2 SQIVND (reference sequence). CDR3 bases: TGTGCCAGCACTCCCCGACAGGGTTTACTCGGGGAGCAGTTCTTC. Residues: CASTPRQGLLGEQFF.

At least ten counts were recorded for this clonotype. The V and J genes are TRBV15 and TRBJ2-7; 8 positions match TRBD1. V dropped 3 bases and J dropped 6; count of bases not matched to a gene: 10. This CDR3 has 15 residues. CDR1 LNHNV and CDR2 YYDKDF come from the germline V gene (reference sequence). Here the CDR3 DNA reads TGTGCCACCAGCAGGTCGGACAGGGCTCCTGCCGAGCAGTACTTC. Translating it yields CATSRSDRAPAEQYF.